This T cell receptor (beta chain) was retrieved from a study of CD8+ T cells in alopecia areata (dated by TCRdb to 2016 to 2018). Background on the whole study: Treated patients were enrolled in an open-label pilot trial of oral tofacitinib, 5 to 10 mg twice daily, for moderate-to-severe alopecia areata. Tofacitinib was administered for 6 to 18 months, and 6 months of follow-up off drug were then conducted to assess delayed response and recurrence. For the treated patients, the SALT score, which quantifies what percentage of scalp surface area is affected, served as the measure of disease severity. High-throughput TCRbeta sequencing was used to examine T cell clonal expansion in alopecia areata in both the C3H/HeJ mouse model and human patients. On the human side, TCRbeta sequencing was run on scalp tissue and on sorted CD4+ and CD8+ peripheral blood T cells from healthy controls and from alopecia areata patients with either patchy or totalis/universalis disease. Patients on tofacitinib were biopsied at baseline and after 4 and 24 weeks of treatment, and several of the patients also had a later scalp biopsy. Clonality in the scalp was compared among normal scalp (n=4), patchy alopecia areata scalp (n=8), and alopecia totalis/universalis scalp (n=8). RNA was extracted with the PAXgene miRNA kit for fixed scalp, the miRNeasy kit for PBMCs, and the RNeasy kit for mouse skin. Amplification of TCRbeta CDR3 regions was done by immunoSEQ multiplex PCR using 35 Vbeta forward primers and 13 Jbeta reverse primers. The research as a whole found: Scalp clonality and the number of expanded CD8+ clones among the top 100 scalp clones were significantly decreased by tofacitinib. Unlike mouse skin, where gammadelta T cells dominate, normal human skin contains resident alphabeta T cells that get sequenced too, which complicates analysis of the scalp TCR repertoire. Shared TCR sequences between patients were less evident than in mice, which may be partly attributable to HLA diversity in the patient population. Compared with normal scalp, lesional scalp had higher clonality and more expanded CD8+ clones, particularly in alopecia totalis/universalis, a pattern that suggests antigenic drive. The treated cohort was small, with a single nonresponder, so links between baseline CD8+ expansion and response need larger studies. During tofacitinib treatment, many expanded lesional clones remained in scalp and blood, and this persistence may partly explain relapse after treatment is stopped.

Comment on this clone: The clone's antigen remains unknown. No quality values exist for individual bases; no much larger clone is one base distant.

The sample's treatment or condition label, in plain terms: oral pan-JAK inhibitor, 5-10 mg twice daily. Peripheral blood and lesional scalp punch biopsies were obtained from patients with alopecia areata. PBMCs were separated by density centrifugation and stained for CD3, CD4 and CD8, after which CD4+ and CD8+ T cells were sorted on a FACSAria. The library was prepared using the immunoSEQ multiplex PCR assay. RNA was extracted from all samples and reverse transcribed into cDNA, which served as template for TCR sequencing. SuperScript III was used for first-strand cDNA synthesis, primed with a 2:1 mix of oligo-dT and random hexamers. A synthetic immune receptor repertoire was used to assess amplification bias, and residual bias was removed computationally. Per the original workflow: Raw reads were preprocessed for error removal, and CDR3 was defined according to IMGT conventions as running from the conserved cysteine to phenylalanine. Clonality was computed by normalizing Shannon entropy by log2 of the number of productive unique TCRs and subtracting the result from 1. Scalp TCRbeta sequences were cross-referenced with sorted blood CD4 and CD8 repertoires so that the CD4 or CD8 identity of scalp clones could be inferred. Held by TCRdb, this immuneACCESS table contains in-frame sequences only and omits some clones. Under half of the omission traces to an unresolved V gene where checked; the cause of the rest is unknown. That table gives V, J and clone size, and the DNA gave D and trimming. A total of around 300,000 clones appear in this sample, around 64% of them only once. Together, the top ten hold around 0.92% of the sample.

According to the germline V gene, CDR1 reads SQVTM and CDR2 reads ANQGSEA. There are 13 amino acids in the CDR3, from cysteine to phenylalanine inclusive. The only DNA kept is the CDR3, 39 bases in frame from the first base. Trimming costs V 6 bases and J 0 bases, and their ends lie 12 bases apart. Sequenced here: CD4+ T cells sorted from blood, sampled at roughly week 52, from a patient treated with tofacitinib. In this chain, TRBV29-1 is recombined with TRBJ2-7; the D gene is perhaps TRBD1 or TRBD2, as each covers 5 bases. The sequence derives from a human donor with alopecia areata. The DNA is TGCAGCGTGGGGACGATTAGCTCCTACGAGCAGTACTTC. This sequence encodes CSVGTISSYEQYF.